This record looks at one TCR beta chain sequence and its context. The data originate from a study of CD8+ T cells in alopecia areata. The wider study: Patients in the treated group were given tofacitinib by mouth, 5 to 10 mg twice a day.

In each case, RNA was isolated and then reverse transcribed into cDNA as the sequencing template. Profiling relied on immunoSEQ multiplex PCR, and the TCRdb table lists in-frame clones only, not all of them. The sample has roughly 65,000 clones, 45% to 50% seen once; the top ten hold roughly a sixth. V shed 4 bases and J 2 bases; nucleotides not matched to a gene: 5. CDR1 and CDR2 from the germline V gene are MNHEY and SVGAGI. This CDR3 contains 15 residues. The V call is TRBV6-5, the J call TRBJ2-1; the match to TRBD2 covers 7 bases. The receptor comes from a human donor with alopecia areata. Material: CD8+ T cells sorted from blood, obtained at week 0. Here the CDR3 reads CASSWAGEAYNEQFF. The CDR3 coding sequence is TGTGCCAGCAGTTGGGCGGGAGAAGCCTACAATGAGCAGTTCTTC.